This passage covers 3 T cell receptor beta chains from one sample sequenced in a study of blood T cell repertoires in COVID-19. This table comes from immunoSEQ multiplex PCR, and its TCRdb copy is limited to in-frame clones, with some not included. The sample holds under 40,000 clones, 90% seen once. What was sequenced was peripheral blood. All receptors come from a man aged 55 to 70 with active COVID-19.

The chain employs TRBV5-1 and TRBJ1-6; D is perhaps TRBD1 (6 bases). Germline lookup yields CDR1 SGHRS and CDR2 YFSETQ. The CDR3 loop spans 14 amino acids. V gave up 2 bases and J gave up 4 bases, with 7 bases separating them. Written as DNA, the CDR3 is TGCGCCAGCAGCTTAACAGGGTATAATTCACCCCTCCACTTT. As protein: CASSLTGYNSPLHF.

V is TRBV2 and J is TRBJ2-2; D is perhaps TRBD1 (6 bases). The CDR3 is 14 residues long. V dropped 6 bases and J dropped 3 bases, with 11 bases sitting between them. Per germline, CDR1 SNHLY and CDR2 FYNNEI. As DNA, the CDR3 is TGTGCCAGCAGCAACAGGGTATACACCGGGGAGCTGTTTTTT. It translates to CASSNRVYTGELFF.

This sequence joins TRBV9 and TRBJ2-5; 10 bases are shared with TRBD2. V was clipped by 0 bases and J by 5 bases; unmatched bases: 4. This CDR3 is built from 15 residues. CDR1 and CDR2 (germline): SGDLS, YYNGEE. The CDR3 reads CASSVDLSGGETQYF. The CDR3 DNA is TGTGCCAGCAGCGTAGATCTTAGCGGGGGGGAGACCCAGTACTTC.